Below, 31 T cell receptor beta chains from the same sample are listed, as sequenced in a study of long-term antiretroviral therapy in people with HIV. Samples were assayed with immunoSEQ v3.0 at survey level. The repertoire was sequenced with immunoSEQ multiplex PCR; TCRdb's copy has only in-frame clones and lacks some. The data hold about 25,000 clones, with roughly 80% observed a single time. The sample in question was unsorted PBMCs, obtained 1.1 years before starting antiretroviral therapy. The receptor set was obtained from a woman aged 40 to 55 with HIV.

V is TRBV4-1 and J is TRBJ2-5; D is unclear. Germline V gene lookup returns CDR1 MGHRA and CDR2 YSYEKL. Trimming removed 5 bases at V and 4 bases at J, with 14 bases between. The CDR3 runs 14 residues. In nucleotides, the CDR3 is TGCGCCAGCAGCATCTTGGAAGGGCTAGAGACCCAGTACTTC. Translation gives CASSILEGLETQYF.

The J gene is TRBJ2-1, the V gene TRBV5-4, with 9 bases matching TRBD2. This CDR3 is built from 16 residues. Looked up from germline, CDR1 is SGHNT and CDR2 is YYREEE (reference sequence). The junction had 11 bases not matched to a gene; V was cut back by 1 base and J by 9 bases. In DNA form, the CDR3 reads TGTGCCAGCAGCTTGCCCCACTTAGCGGGAGCGGCTGAGCAGTTCTTC. Its protein product is CASSLPHLAGAAEQFF.

The chain joins TRBV7-6 to TRBJ1-1; weak D call: TRBD1 (5 bases). The V end was cut by 4 bases, the J end by 5 bases, with 11 bases between. CDR3 size: 13 residues. Germline CDR1 is SGHVS and CDR2 is FNYEAQ. As DNA, the CDR3 is TGTGCCAGCAGCTATTCTGGGGCAACTGAAGCTTTCTTT. Translated, it gives CASSYSGATEAFF.

V is TRBV4-3 and J is TRBJ1-4; TRBD1 might be the D (5 bases). V lost 5 bases, J lost 5 bases, and 12 bases lay in between. The CDR3 sequence is 14 residues long. Germline-derived CDR1 and CDR2 are LGHNA and YSLEER. The DNA for the CDR3 is TGCGCCAGCAGCGCCGGGACTGCCAATGAAAAACTGTTTTTT. Its protein is CASSAGTANEKLFF.

In its sample, this clone was seen once. The V and J genes are TRBV2 and TRBJ2-1; tentatively, D is TRBD2 (6 bases). Trimming shortened V by 1 base and J by 4 bases, and 14 bases separated the two germline ends. This CDR3 is 16 amino acids long. Germline V gives CDR1 SNHLY, CDR2 FYNNEI. Written as DNA, the CDR3 is TGTGCCAGCAGTGAAGTTGGGTCGGGAGCGTACAATGAGCAGTTCTTC. Protein product: CASSEVGSGAYNEQFF.

The chain uses TRBV19 and TRBJ2-7, with TRBD2 matching 8 bases. The CDR3 contains 14 residues. V lost 3 bases and J lost 0; bases outside the gene matches: 1. Germline lookup yields CDR1 LNHDA and CDR2 SQIVND (reference sequence). The CDR3 bases are TGTGCCAGTAGTATCACTAGCGGCTCCTACGAGCAGTACTTC. Translation: CASSITSGSYEQYF.

The chain is built from TRBV7-9 and TRBJ2-7; unclear D gene. The CDR3 covers 13 residues. Germline values: CDR1 SEHNR, CDR2 FQNEAQ (reference sequence). V lost 5 bases, J lost 2 bases, and 10 bases lay in between. The CDR3 DNA sequence: TGTGCCAGCAGCCCCCTGACCGCCTACGAGCAGTACTTC. Its translation is CASSPLTAYEQYF.

The chain links TRBV5-6 to TRBJ1-1; D not resolved. V lost 5 bases and J lost 4, with 12 bases in between. This CDR3 is 13 amino acids long. Looked up from germline, CDR1 is SGHDT and CDR2 is YYEEEE. The CDR3: CASSLEVGTEAFF. CDR3 coding DNA: TGTGCCAGCAGTCTAGAGGTAGGCACTGAAGCTTTCTTT.

V gene TRBV5-5 combines with J gene TRBJ1-1; 7 nucleotides agree with TRBD1. Germline CDR1 is SGHKS and CDR2 is YYEKEE (reference sequence). The CDR3 sequence is 14 residues long. Losses at the gene ends were 5 bases for V and 1 base for J; bases not matched to a gene: 5. The CDR3 DNA follows: TGTGCCAGCAGGCTGGGACAGACGAACACTGAAGCTTTCTTT. It encodes CASRLGQTNTEAFF.

The chain is built from TRBV7-9 and TRBJ2-3; perhaps TRBD2 as D (6 bases). Germline values: CDR1 SEHNR, CDR2 FQNEAQ (reference sequence). The CDR3 sequence is 16 residues long. Trimming removed 5 bases from V and 0 bases from J, with 15 bases in between. CDR3 protein: CASSGLLATSTDTQYF. The CDR3 nucleotides read TGTGCCAGCAGCGGCCTGCTAGCGACTAGCACAGATACGCAGTATTTT.

The genes are TRBV10-3 and TRBJ1-4; 9 nucleotides match TRBD1. The germline CDR1 and CDR2 sequences are ENHRY and SYGVKD. This CDR3 contains 15 residues. V lost 5 bases to trimming and J lost 8 bases; unmatched junction nucleotides: 9. The CDR3 region has the DNA TGTGCCATCAGTTCCTTTACAGGGGGCGAGGAAAAACTGTTTTTT. Translation gives CAISSFTGGEEKLFF.

This sequence joins TRBV11-3 and TRBJ1-2; a possible D gene is TRBD1 (6 bases). This CDR3 spans 12 amino acids. With 5 bases removed from V and 3 bases from J, the gap between germline ends came to 7 bases. Germline lookup yields CDR1 SGHNT and CDR2 YENEEA. The DNA for the CDR3 is TGTGCCAGCAGCCCAGGGGACTATGGCTACACCTTC. Its protein product is CASSPGDYGYTF. The variable domain in full, completed from reference TRBV11-3 and TRBJ1-2, reads EAGVVQSPRYKIIEKKQPVAFWCNPISGHNTLYWYLQNLGQGPELLIRYENEEAVDDSQLPKDRFSAERLKGVDSTLKIQPAELGDSAVYLCASSPGDYGYTFGSGTRLTVV.

The chain links TRBV5-1 to TRBJ1-5; the D is unclear. Trimming left V 2 bases short and J 3 bases short, with 12 bases between. In germline, CDR1 is SGHRS, CDR2 YFSETQ. This CDR3 is built from 15 residues. CDR3 DNA: TGCGCCAGCAGCTTAGGCGGGTTTACCAATCAGCCCCAGCATTTT. It codes for CASSLGGFTNQPQHF.

On this clone itself: Other DNA sequences in the same sample also yield this CDR3. The rearrangement links TRBV9 to TRBJ1-3; D may be TRBD1 (5 bases). The CDR3 contains 13 residues. V was pared by 4 bases and J by 3 bases, with 8 bases between. Germline V CDR1 and CDR2: SGDLS, YYNGEE. CDR3 loop: CASSRGDGNTIYF. The CDR3 DNA is TGTGCCAGCAGCCGGGGGGATGGAAACACCATATATTTT.

This clone was seen only a few times. The chain links TRBV5-1 to TRBJ1-1; 7 positions agree with TRBD1. Germline CDR1 and CDR2: SGHRS and YFSETQ. CDR3 size: 15 residues. Trimming took 4 bases from V and 0 from J; bases not matched to a gene: 6. CDR3 DNA: TGCGCCAGCAGCCTTATACAGGGGATGAACACTGAAGCTTTCTTT. Its translation: CASSLIQGMNTEAFF.

The chain is built from TRBV19 and TRBJ2-2; D not resolved. The CDR3 is made up of 14 amino acids. V was cut by 7 bases and J by 4 bases, with 13 bases left in between. Germline CDR1 and CDR2: LNHDA and SQIVND (reference sequence). As DNA, the CDR3 is TGTGCCAGTACGATCCTTCCGCGCACCGGGGAGCTGTTTTTT. Residues: CASTILPRTGELFF.

V is TRBV19 and J is TRBJ2-5; TRBD2 aligns across 8 bases. The CDR3 covers 13 residues. V lost 4 bases, J lost 5 bases, and 3 bases stayed unmatched. Germline values: CDR1 LNHDA, CDR2 SQIVND (reference sequence). CDR3 DNA: TGTGCCAGTAGTAACACGGGAGGGGAGACCCAGTACTTC. Its protein is CASSNTGGETQYF.

The chain uses TRBV5-6 and TRBJ1-1, with 7 bases lining up with TRBD1. The CDR3 loop spans 14 amino acids. J lost 7 bases, V lost 4 bases, and 10 bases had no gene match. CDR1 SGHDT and CDR2 YYEEEE come from the germline V gene. The CDR3 reads CASSHRTGTDEAFF. Here the CDR3 DNA reads TGTGCCAGCAGCCATAGAACGGGGACAGATGAAGCTTTCTTT. Filled out from reference TRBV5-6 and TRBJ1-1, the complete variable domain reads DAGVTQSPTHLIKTRGQQVTLRCSPKSGHDTVSWYQQALGQGPQFIFQYYEEEERQRGNFPDRFSGHQFPNYSSELNVNALLLGDSALYLCASSHRTGTDEAFFGQGTRLTVV.

The chain is built from TRBV11-3 and TRBJ1-2, with D tentatively TRBD1 (5 bases). The CDR3 is made up of 15 amino acids. The germline V gene encodes CDR1 SGHNT and CDR2 YENEEA. V lost 5 bases and J lost 8, with 21 bases in between. CDR3 sequence (DNA): TGTGCCAGCAGCCCCCGCGACCGGGGGACGGAAGGCTACACCTTC. This translates into CASSPRDRGTEGYTF.

This chain connects TRBV5-1 to TRBJ2-1; maybe TRBD1 (6 bases). Germline values: CDR1 SGHRS, CDR2 YFSETQ. This CDR3 has 16 amino acids. V was clipped by 6 bases and J by 7 bases, with 23 bases between them. In DNA, the CDR3 is TGCGCCAGCACCAGGGGTGCATCCCGGGAAAATAATGAGCAGTTCTTC. Translation gives CASTRGASRENNEQFF.

The rearrangement links TRBV9 to TRBJ2-1; D is perhaps TRBD2 (5 bases). Trimming took 3 bases from V and 0 from J, leaving 10 bases between them. The CDR3 runs 15 residues. CDR1 is SGDLS and CDR2 is YYNGEE in the germline V gene. CDR3 residues: CASSESGSSYNEQFF. The CDR3 nucleotides are TGTGCCAGCAGCGAGAGCGGAAGCTCCTACAATGAGCAGTTCTTC.

The CDR3 nucleotides are TGTGCCAGCAGTGATGGGGACTATAGCAATCAGCCCCAGCATTTT. It encodes CASSDGDYSNQPQHF. The chain employs TRBV6-1 and TRBJ1-5, with D tentatively TRBD1 (5 bases). The CDR3 length is 15 residues. Trimming took off 3 bases at V and 0 bases at J, with 9 bases between the two ends. CDR1 MNHNS and CDR2 SASEGT come from the germline V gene.

This chain links TRBV6-1 with TRBJ1-1; TRBD1 agrees at 7 bases. J gave up 4 bases and V 2 bases, and 7 bases lay outside the gene matches. Germline CDR1 and CDR2: MNHNS and SASEGT. The CDR3 loop spans 15 amino acids. The DNA for the CDR3 is TGTGCCAGCAGTGAAAGGACAGGACTAAGCACTGAAGCTTTCTTT. This sequence encodes CASSERTGLSTEAFF.

V gene TRBV29-1 combines with J gene TRBJ2-2, with unresolved D. V dropped 6 bases and J dropped 4 bases, with 9 bases sitting between them. CDR1 is SQVTM, CDR2 ANQGSEA, per germline. CDR3 size: 12 residues. The CDR3 here is CSVDTSTGELFF. The CDR3 nucleotides are TGCAGCGTCGACACGAGCACCGGGGAGCTGTTTTTT.

This clone has only one observation. The rearrangement links TRBV27 to TRBJ1-1; D gene ambiguous. This CDR3 is built from 13 residues. Germline values: CDR1 MNHEY, CDR2 SMNVEV (reference sequence). V was trimmed by 2 bases and J by 3 bases, leaving 7 bases between them. Here the CDR3 reads CASSLLGYTEAFF. The CDR3 nucleotides read TGTGCCAGCAGTTTACTCGGGTACACTGAAGCTTTCTTT.

V and J are TRBV2 and TRBJ1-2, with TRBD1 matching over 7 bases. CDR1 is SNHLY, CDR2 FYNNEI, per germline. V dropped 1 base and J dropped 8; count of bases not matched to a gene: 10. This CDR3 region has 15 residues. CDR3 coding DNA: TGTGCCAGCAGTGAAGAGAGCCCAGGGGGAGGAGGCTACACCTTC. Translation gives CASSEESPGGGGYTF.

This clone was observed a handful of times. The genes are TRBV6-1 and TRBJ1-5; TRBD1 matches 7 bases. The CDR3 has 15 amino acids. Germline V gives CDR1 MNHNS, CDR2 SASEGT. V dropped 6 bases and J dropped 3; count of bases not matched to a gene: 8. In DNA, the CDR3 is TGTGCCAGCAGCTTCCAGGGGGGCACCAATCAGCCCCAGCATTTT. Amino acids: CASSFQGGTNQPQHF.

This clone appeared a few times. The chain links TRBV10-1 to TRBJ2-3; tentative D call: TRBD2 (6 bases). CDR3 length: 13 amino acids. CDR1 and CDR2 from the germline V gene are WNHNN and SYGVQD (reference sequence). V lost 4 bases, J lost 6 bases, and 11 bases lay in between. CDR3 bases: TGCGCCAGCAGTGGGGGGGTTGGGGATACGCAGTATTTT. It codes for CASSGGVGDTQYF.

The V gene is TRBV27, the J gene TRBJ1-2; TRBD1 matches 9 bases. This CDR3 has 14 residues. V lost 5 bases to trimming and J lost 8 bases; unmatched junction nucleotides: 9. CDR1 MNHEY and CDR2 SMNVEV come from the germline V gene (reference sequence). The CDR3 is CASSPYRGRGGYTF. The CDR3 region has the DNA TGTGCCAGCAGTCCGTACAGGGGGCGCGGGGGCTACACCTTC.

In this sample, this clone turned up a few times. The chain carries TRBV14 and TRBJ1-2; 7 bases are shared with TRBD1. Trimming took 2 bases from V and 8 from J; bases not matched to a gene: 8. CDR3 length: 14 amino acids. Germline V gene lookup returns CDR1 SGHDN and CDR2 FVKESK. CDR3 DNA: TGTGCCAGCAGCCAACTAGGGGGCGGTGAAGGCTACACCTTC. Translating gives CASSQLGGGEGYTF.

The genes are TRBV9 and TRBJ1-1; tentative D call: TRBD1 (5 bases). Looked up from germline, CDR1 is SGDLS and CDR2 is YYNGEE. V dropped 4 bases and J dropped 8 bases, with 15 bases sitting between them. CDR3 size: 13 residues. The CDR3 is CASSLKEGTEAFF. CDR3 coding DNA: TGTGCCAGCAGCTTGAAGGAGGGGACGGAAGCTTTCTTT.